This T cell receptor beta chain derives from a study of blood T cell repertoires in COVID-19. Repertoires were generated with immunoSEQ multiplex PCR, while TCRdb's copy carries only in-frame clones and drops some. The profile shows almost 250,000 clones, approximately 85% of them singletons. Looked up from germline, CDR1 is LGHDT and CDR2 is YNNKEL (reference sequence). V was trimmed by 6 bases and J by 5 bases, leaving 10 bases between them. The CDR3 spans 12 residues. This clonotype originated in an elderly woman with COVID-19, enrolled during active disease. Specimen: peripheral blood. This chain links TRBV3-1 (or the pseudogene TRBV3-2) with TRBJ1-2; maybe TRBD1 (5 bases). The CDR3 coding sequence is TGTGCCAGCAGAGGAGGGACGTATGGCTACACCTTC. It codes for CASRGGTYGYTF.